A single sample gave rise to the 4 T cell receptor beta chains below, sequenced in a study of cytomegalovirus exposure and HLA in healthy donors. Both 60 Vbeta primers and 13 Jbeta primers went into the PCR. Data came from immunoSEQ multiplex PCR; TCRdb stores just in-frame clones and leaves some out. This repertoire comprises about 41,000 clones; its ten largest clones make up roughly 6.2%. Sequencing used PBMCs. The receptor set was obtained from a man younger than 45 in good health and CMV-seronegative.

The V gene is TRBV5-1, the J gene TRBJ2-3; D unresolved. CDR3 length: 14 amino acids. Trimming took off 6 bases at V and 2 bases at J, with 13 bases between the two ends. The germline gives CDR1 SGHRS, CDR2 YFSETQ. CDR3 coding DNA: TGCGCCAGCAAAGAACAGATATCCACAGATACGCAGTATTTT. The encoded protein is CASKEQISTDTQYF.

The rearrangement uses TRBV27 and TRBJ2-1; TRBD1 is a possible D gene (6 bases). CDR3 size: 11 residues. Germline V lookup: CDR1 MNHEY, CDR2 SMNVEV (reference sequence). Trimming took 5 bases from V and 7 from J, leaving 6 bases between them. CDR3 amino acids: CASSRGNEQFF. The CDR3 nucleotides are TGTGCCAGCAGTAGGGGGAATGAGCAGTTCTTC.

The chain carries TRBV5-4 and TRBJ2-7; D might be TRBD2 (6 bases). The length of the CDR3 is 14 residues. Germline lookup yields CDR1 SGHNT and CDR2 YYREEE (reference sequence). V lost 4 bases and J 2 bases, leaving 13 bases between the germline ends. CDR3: CASSVRDSTYEQYF. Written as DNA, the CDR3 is TGTGCCAGCAGCGTCCGGGACTCCACCTACGAGCAGTACTTC.

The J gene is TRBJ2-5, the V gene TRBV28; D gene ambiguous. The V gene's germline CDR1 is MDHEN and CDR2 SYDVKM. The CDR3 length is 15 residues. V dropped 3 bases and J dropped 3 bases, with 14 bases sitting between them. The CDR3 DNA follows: TGTGCCAGCAGTTTTCTTGCGACTGAAGAAGAGACCCAGTACTTC. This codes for CASSFLATEEETQYF.